This T cell receptor (beta chain) was obtained from a study of blood T cell repertoires in COVID-19. Study as a whole: Sites in the United States, Italy and Spain provided acute and convalescent COVID-19 samples. Nucleic acid was either cDNA or gDNA, and it came from T cells, B-cell-depleted T cells, or PBMCs.

V gave up 4 bases and J gave up 4 bases; unmatched junction bases: 2. The germline V gene encodes CDR1 SGHRS and CDR2 YFSETQ. The CDR3 extends over 14 amino acids. Original methodology: Estimation of nucleated cell counts relied on the amplification of reference gene primers. TCRdb's copy holds only in-frame clones and misses some; the assay was immunoSEQ multiplex PCR. Clone size and V and J calls were adopted from that table, with D and trimming inferred from the DNA. In the table there are over 100,000 clones, 75% to 90% of which are singletons. The TCR comes from a man aged 70 or older with acute or convalescent COVID-19. This chain connects TRBV5-1 to TRBJ2-3; TRBD2 agrees at 11 bases. The sequencing sample was made of peripheral blood. CDR3 residues: CASSLSGRADTQYF. The CDR3 DNA reads as TGCGCCAGCAGCCTTAGCGGGAGGGCAGATACGCAGTATTTT.